A single T cell receptor beta chain is shown here with its context. This clone turned up a few times. Its antigen remains unidentified. Base quality data are lacking; no much larger clone is found one base away. These data come from a study of blood T cell repertoires in COVID-19 (dated by TCRdb to about 2020). A note on the overall study: Collaborator samples came from the United States, Italy and Spain and covered acute and convalescent phases of COVID-19. Subjects who had been exposed to COVID-19, were actively infected with it, or had recovered from it provided the deeply sampled blood TCRbeta repertoires that made up the dataset. The repertoires were made available in a free public database intended to serve as a resource for research on the immune response to SARS-CoV-2. The material from the prospective study consisted of cDNA or gDNA derived from T cells, B-cell-depleted T cells, or PBMCs. The samples were drawn from the first 160 participants of the ongoing ImmuneRACE study and from 950 to 1,500 subjects provided by 6 global collaborators. Sample metadata almost always included a de-identified subject ID, COVID-19 status, age in years and sex. HLA class I and class II types, where available, came from metadata supplied by the sample provider rather than from assay-based typing. The paper as a whole reports these results and caveats: Clinical and demographic metadata were provided uncurated, with the amount varying by source and participant.

The CDR3 sequence holds 14 residues, the cysteine and phenylalanine included. The sequence is cut down to CDR3 DNA, 42 bases in frame from base 1. CDR1 and CDR2 are drawn from the germline V gene: SGHTA, FQGTGA. The germline ends are 17 bases apart after V is trimmed by 5 bases and J by 7 bases. TCRbeta CDR3 regions were amplified from genomic DNA using the immunoSEQ Assay, a bias-controlled multiplex PCR. From the authors' description of their analysis: The number of nucleated cells in each sample was estimated by amplification of reference gene primers within the assay. Sequence reads were collapsed and filtered to measure the absolute abundance of every unique TCRbeta CDR3 rearrangement. Productive Simpson clonality was computed per sample as the square root of Simpson's diversity index over productive rearrangements. TCRdb's version of the immuneACCESS table is confined to in-frame rearrangements and falls short of the full clone set. An unresolved V gene accounts for under half of the shortfall where checked; the remainder is of unknown origin. Clone size and V and J calls were adopted from that table, with D and trimming inferred from the DNA. This sample comprises some 190,000 clones, approximately 84% of them detected only once. Around 5.5% of the sample belongs to the ten largest clones.

The collaborating institutions used their own protocols to collect whole blood in K2EDTA tubes. For TCRbeta analysis, collaborators shipped samples as frozen whole blood, isolated PBMCs, or DNA extracted from either of those sample types. Recombination linked TRBV7-3 to TRBJ1-2; the D gene lacks a confident call. Material: peripheral blood. This TCR came from a woman in her 70s with active or convalescent COVID-19. In nucleotide form, the sequence is TGTGCCAGCAGCCATTTGAACGGGGTGAGTGGCTACACCTTC. It translates as CASSHLNGVSGYTF.